This T cell receptor (beta chain) was profiled in a study of blood T cell repertoires in COVID-19. Looking at the study overall: Some COVID-19 samples were acute and others convalescent; all came from the United States, Italy and Spain.

On this clone itself: A junction boundary mismatches the germline segment, possibly from a read error.

The CDR3 covers 18 residues. Per germline, CDR1 KGHSH and CDR2 LQKENI. Repertoires were generated with immunoSEQ multiplex PCR, while TCRdb's copy carries only in-frame clones and drops some. The data hold about 44,000 clones, with around 90% observed a single time. This rearrangement joins TRBV18 to TRBJ2-3; TRBD2 matches at 7 bases. The clonotype was recovered from a woman aged 40 to 49 with acute or convalescent COVID-19. The sample was peripheral blood. CDR3 nucleotide sequence: TGTGCCAGCCCACCATGGGGCGGGGGTGCCCCAGGAGCAGATACGCAGTATTTT. It codes for CASPPWGGGAPGADTQYF.